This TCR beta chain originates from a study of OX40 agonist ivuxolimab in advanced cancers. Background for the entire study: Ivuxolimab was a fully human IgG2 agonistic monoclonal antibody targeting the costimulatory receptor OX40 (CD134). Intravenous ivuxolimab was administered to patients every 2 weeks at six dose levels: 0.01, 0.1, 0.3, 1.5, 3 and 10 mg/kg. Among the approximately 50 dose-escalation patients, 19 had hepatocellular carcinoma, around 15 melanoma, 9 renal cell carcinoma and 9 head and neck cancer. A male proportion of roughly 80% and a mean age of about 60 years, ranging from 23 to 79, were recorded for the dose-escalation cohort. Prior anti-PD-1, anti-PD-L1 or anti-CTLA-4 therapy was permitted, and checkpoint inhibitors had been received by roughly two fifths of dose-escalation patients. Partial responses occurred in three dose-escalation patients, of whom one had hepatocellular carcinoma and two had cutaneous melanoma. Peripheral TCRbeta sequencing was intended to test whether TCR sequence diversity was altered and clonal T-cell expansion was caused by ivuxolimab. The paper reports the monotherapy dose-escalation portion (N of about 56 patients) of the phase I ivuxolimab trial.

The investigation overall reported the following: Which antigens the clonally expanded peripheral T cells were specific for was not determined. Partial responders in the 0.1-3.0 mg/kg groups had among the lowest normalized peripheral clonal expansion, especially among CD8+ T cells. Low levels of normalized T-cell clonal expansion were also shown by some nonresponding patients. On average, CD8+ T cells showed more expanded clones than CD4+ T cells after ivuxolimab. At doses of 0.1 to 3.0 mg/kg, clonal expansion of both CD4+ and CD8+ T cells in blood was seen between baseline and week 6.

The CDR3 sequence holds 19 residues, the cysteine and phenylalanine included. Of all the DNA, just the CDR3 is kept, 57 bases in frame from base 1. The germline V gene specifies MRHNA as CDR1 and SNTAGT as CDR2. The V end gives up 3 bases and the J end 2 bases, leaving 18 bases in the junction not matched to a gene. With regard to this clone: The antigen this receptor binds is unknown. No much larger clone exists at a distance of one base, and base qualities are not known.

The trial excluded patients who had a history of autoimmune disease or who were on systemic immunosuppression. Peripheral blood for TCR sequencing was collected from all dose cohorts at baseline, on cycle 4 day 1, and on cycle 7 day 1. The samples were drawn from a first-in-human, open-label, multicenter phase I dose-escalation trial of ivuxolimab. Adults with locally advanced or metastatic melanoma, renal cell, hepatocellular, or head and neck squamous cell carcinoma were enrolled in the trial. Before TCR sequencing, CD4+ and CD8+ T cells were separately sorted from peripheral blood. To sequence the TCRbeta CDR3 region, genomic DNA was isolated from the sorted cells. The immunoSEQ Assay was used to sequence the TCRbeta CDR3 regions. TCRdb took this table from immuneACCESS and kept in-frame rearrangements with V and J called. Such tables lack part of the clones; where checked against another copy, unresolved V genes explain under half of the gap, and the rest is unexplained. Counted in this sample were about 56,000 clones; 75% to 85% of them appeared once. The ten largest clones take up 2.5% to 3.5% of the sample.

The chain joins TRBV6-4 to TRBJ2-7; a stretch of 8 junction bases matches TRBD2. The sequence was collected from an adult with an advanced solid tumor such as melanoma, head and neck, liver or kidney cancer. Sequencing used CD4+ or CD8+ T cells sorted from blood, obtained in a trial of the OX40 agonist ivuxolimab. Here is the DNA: TGTGCCAGCAGTGATGTCCATTTCTTTGGCGGGAGGAATCCCTACGAGCAGTACTTC. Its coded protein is CASSDVHFFGGRNPYEQYF.